A selection of T cell receptor beta chains follows, all from one sample in a study of T-cell memory formation after mild COVID-19. TCRdb redid the calling of the 5' RACE reads with MiXCR, one entry per CDR3 protein. The sample includes roughly 100,000 distinct CDR3 sequences, over 15% of them seen just once. Sequenced input: PBMCs or a T cell subset sorted from them (not recorded which). Every receptor here comes from an adult woman who had mild COVID-19 (a few samples of this study predate the infection). Cell type and time point are not known. CDR3s include the opening cysteine and the closing phenylalanine or tryptophan. Each record gives: J gene, D gene, V gene, clone size, CDR3 protein, CDR3 DNA. The D gene is left open where the match is weak. Clone size, where shown, is once, few, many, or a class for clones that have expanded.

TRBJ2-7 NA TRBV29-1 many CSTGTDSYEQYF TGCAGCACTGGGACTGACTCCTACGAGCAGTACTTC
TRBJ2-2 NA TRBV4-3 few CASSQDHHSVPPEDTGELFF TGCGCCAGCAGCCAAGATCACCACAGCGTCCCACCTGAGGACACCGGGGAGCTGTTTTTT
TRBJ1-5 NA TRBV20-1 few CSARDGERDQPQHF TGCAGTGCTAGAGATGGGGAACGGGATCAGCCCCAGCATTTT
TRBJ1-5 NA TRBV25-1 NA CASSERGDQPQHF TGTGCCAGCAGTGAAAGGGGTGATCAGCCCCAGCATTTT
TRBJ2-3 NA TRBV11-1 few CASSGVSDTQYF TGTGCCAGCAGTGGAGTTTCAGATACGCAGTATTTT
TRBJ1-1 TRBD1 TRBV12-3/TRBV12-4 NA CASSLQGDNTEAFF TGTGCCAGCAGTTTGCAGGGGGATAACACTGAAGCTTTCTTT
TRBJ2-7 TRBD1 TRBV7-9 few CASSPRGPYEQYF TGTGCCAGCAGCCCCAGGGGGCCCTACGAGCAGTACTTC
TRBJ2-5 NA TRBV9 many CASSEYEAVQETQYF TGTGCCAGCAGCGAGTATGAGGCCGTCCAAGAGACCCAGTACTTC
TRBJ2-7 NA TRBV6-1 NA CASDEQNYEQYF TGTGCCAGCGACGAACAGAACTACGAGCAGTACTTC
TRBJ2-3 TRBD2 TRBV20-1 many CSARTEAGVWDTQYF TGCAGTGCTAGAACCGAAGCGGGAGTTTGGGATACGCAGTATTTT
TRBJ1-3 NA TRBV29-1 few CSVEVWGSSGNTIYF TGCAGCGTTGAAGTGTGGGGGAGCTCTGGAAACACCATATATTTT
TRBJ1-1 NA TRBV10-3 once CAISAVDGEPLRAFF TGTGCCATCAGTGCTGTGGACGGTGAACCCTTGAGAGCTTTCTTT
TRBJ1-2 NA TRBV6-5 once CASSYSSPFYGYTF TGTGCCAGCAGTTACTCGTCCCCTTTCTATGGCTACACCTTC
TRBJ1-1 NA TRBV4-1 NA CASSLLGEITEAFF TGCGCCAGCAGCCTCTTAGGGGAGATCACTGAAGCTTTCTTT
TRBJ2-3 NA TRBV29-1 NA CSVGDLQWGDTQYF TGCAGCGTGGGGGACCTACAATGGGGGGATACGCAGTATTTT
TRBJ2-7 NA TRBV7-6 NA CASSLDRAGGYEQYF TGTGCCAGCAGCTTAGACAGGGCAGGGGGGTACGAGCAGTACTTC
TRBJ2-3 NA TRBV7-6 many CASSLGVSDTQYF TGTGCCAGCAGCCTTGGGGTGTCAGATACGCAGTATTTT
TRBJ2-1 TRBD2 TRBV27 few CASSGGTSGGSEQFF TGTGCCAGCAGTGGAGGGACTAGCGGGGGGTCCGAGCAGTTCTTC
TRBJ2-1 TRBD1 TRBV23-1 NA CASSHSGQGNEQFF TGCGCCAGCAGTCATTCGGGACAGGGGAATGAGCAGTTCTTC
TRBJ2-7 TRBD2 TRBV3-1 NA CASSQVAGGVSYEQYF TGTGCCAGCAGCCAAGTAGCGGGGGGTGTTTCCTACGAGCAGTACTTC
TRBJ1-2 NA TRBV25-1 NA CASSEDGPARSDYGYTF TGTGCCAGCAGCGAGGACGGACCTGCCAGGAGCGACTATGGCTACACCTTC
TRBJ2-4 TRBD2 TRBV5-1 few CASSLRTSGRVGNIQYF TGCGCCAGCAGCTTGAGGACTAGCGGGAGGGTTGGGAACATTCAGTACTTC
TRBJ1-1 TRBD1 TRBV18 NA CASSPPIRQGALDTEAFF TGTGCCAGCTCACCACCAATTAGACAGGGGGCGTTGGACACTGAAGCTTTCTTT
TRBJ2-1 NA TRBV6-5 NA CASTPGGSYNEQFF TGTGCCAGCACTCCTGGGGGGTCCTACAATGAGCAGTTCTTC
TRBJ2-7 TRBD2 TRBV9 few CASSVAGTSGYEQYF TGTGCCAGCAGCGTGGCTGGGACTAGCGGGTACGAGCAGTACTTC
TRBJ1-1 NA TRBV15 once CATSRTNTEAFF TGTGCCACCAGCAGAACCAACACTGAAGCTTTCTTT
TRBJ2-5 TRBD2 TRBV20-1 few CSASDGTSGSQETQYF TGCAGTGCTAGTGACGGGACTAGCGGATCCCAAGAGACCCAGTACTTC
TRBJ2-7 TRBD2 TRBV5-1 NA CASSSGLAGASHNPYEQYF TGCGCCAGCAGCTCGGGACTAGCGGGGGCAAGCCATAACCCCTACGAGCAGTACTTC
TRBJ2-1 TRBD1 TRBV11-2 NA CASSLVGDRTYNEQFF TGTGCCAGCAGCTTAGTAGGGGACAGGACATACAATGAGCAGTTCTTC
TRBJ2-2 NA TRBV9 NA CASSVGGGELFF TGTGCCAGCAGCGTAGGCGGCGGGGAGCTGTTTTTT
TRBJ2-7 TRBD1 TRBV7-8 few CASSLGEGTGVFAYEQYF TGTGCCAGCAGCTTAGGGGAAGGGACAGGGGTTTTCGCCTACGAGCAGTACTTC
TRBJ2-3 NA TRBV20-1 many CSASRFGLNTDTQYF TGCAGTGCTAGTCGGTTTGGGTTAAACACAGATACGCAGTATTTT
TRBJ2-1 TRBD2 TRBV29-1 few CSVHEPAGLYEQFF TGCAGCGTTCATGAACCAGCGGGGCTGTATGAGCAGTTCTTC
TRBJ1-5 NA TRBV4-1 NA CASSRQRNQPQHF TGCGCCAGCAGTAGACAGCGCAATCAGCCCCAGCATTTT
TRBJ2-1 TRBD2 TRBV30 NA CAWSPPSGSVDEQFF TGTGCCTGGAGTCCGCCTAGCGGGAGTGTGGATGAGCAGTTCTTC
TRBJ2-3 TRBD1 TRBV6-6 NA CASSYNDRQGPDTQYF TGTGCCAGCAGTTATAACGACCGACAGGGCCCAGATACGCAGTATTTT
TRBJ2-6 NA TRBV9 NA CASSVVKTGANVLTF TGTGCCAGCAGCGTAGTTAAAACTGGGGCCAACGTCCTGACTTTC
TRBJ2-7 TRBD1 TRBV4-3 few CASSLGTVGYEQYF TGCGCCAGCAGCCTGGGGACAGTTGGGTACGAGCAGTACTTC
TRBJ1-6 NA TRBV27 few CASMSYNSPLHF TGTGCCAGCATGTCCTATAATTCACCCCTCCACTTT
TRBJ2-1 NA TRBV5-1 NA CASSLAYRAREGVRDEQFF TGCGCCAGCAGCTTGGCTTACAGGGCCAGAGAGGGAGTTCGGGATGAGCAGTTCTTC
TRBJ2-7 NA TRBV7-6 few CASSDHGTNSYEQYF TGTGCCAGCAGCGATCACGGGACCAACTCCTACGAGCAGTACTTC
TRBJ1-4 NA TRBV29-1 NA CSVETDRVATNEKLFF TGCAGCGTTGAAACGGACAGAGTTGCAACTAATGAAAAACTGTTTTTT
TRBJ1-4 TRBD1 TRBV4-3 few CASSHPTDPQGAAEKLFF TGCGCCAGCAGCCACCCAACCGACCCACAGGGGGCGGCGGAAAAACTGTTTTTT
TRBJ2-7 NA TRBV4-2 few CASSQGEFFSYEQYF TGTGCCAGCAGCCAAGGGGAGTTCTTCTCCTACGAGCAGTACTTC
TRBJ2-1 NA TRBV29-1 NA CSILDNEQFF TGCAGCATCTTAGACAATGAGCAGTTCTTC
TRBJ2-7 NA TRBV6-5 few CASSYGPESYEQYF TGTGCCAGCAGTTATGGGCCAGAAAGCTACGAGCAGTACTTC
TRBJ2-7 NA TRBV9 few CASSVAAGRSYEQYF TGTGCCAGCAGCGTAGCTGCGGGGCGCTCCTACGAGCAGTACTTC
TRBJ1-5 NA TRBV27 NA CASSPSGARDQPQHF TGTGCCAGCAGCCCGTCGGGGGCAAGAGATCAGCCCCAGCATTTT